This T cell receptor (beta chain) is drawn from a study of a mutant IDH1 vaccine in newly diagnosed glioma. Method: immunoSEQ multiplex PCR; TCRdb's copy keeps in-frame clones and lacks some. The data show fewer than 30,000 clones, with 80% seen just once and over 7% held by the top ten. This sample's time point: week 23, last vaccination. All doses held 300 ug of mutant IDH1 20-mer peptide, with topical imiquimod. Points on this clone: As yet, its antigen is unknown. At the DNA level, this CDR3 is encoded by other sequences in the same sample as well.

Study results and caveats: Pseudoprogression seemed unlinked to shifts in top peripheral T cell clonotypes.

Germline V lookup: CDR1 MNHNS, CDR2 SASEGT. The V segment lost 7 bases and the J segment 2 bases; nucleotides outside the gene matches: 5. CDR3 length: 14 amino acids. The chain carries TRBV6-1 and TRBJ1-1; 9 nucleotides agree with TRBD1. Sequences were derived from PBMCs, sampled from a glioma patient whose treatment included an IDH1 peptide vaccine. This TCR derives from a woman aged 18-29 years with glioma. CDR3 DNA sequence: TGTGCCAGCACCCTGGGACAGGGTAACACTGAAGCTTTCTTT. Amino acids: CASTLGQGNTEAFF.